This paragraph reports one TCR beta chain. The target antigen is unknown. J was trimmed by 3 bases and V by 6 bases; bases with no gene match: 6. The germline V gene encodes CDR1 MNHEY and CDR2 SVGAGI. The CDR3 runs 14 residues. These data originate in a study of cytomegalovirus exposure and HLA in healthy donors. Study-wide findings and caveats: Cytomegalovirus-associated status was assigned to about 180 TCR beta chains. Rarity held for most TCR sequences, but there were some public TCRs that occurred in many donors.

TCRdb's copy holds only in-frame clones and misses some; the assay was immunoSEQ multiplex PCR. In the table there are tens of thousands of clones, 90% to 97% of which are singletons. The rearrangement uses TRBV6-5 and TRBJ2-3; the match to TRBD2 covers 7 bases. This clonotype originated in a man between 18 and 35 years old in good health and CMV-seropositive. Material: PBMCs. CDR3 nucleotide sequence: TGTGCCAGCAGCCTCCGACTAGCTACAGATACGCAGTATTTT. As protein: CASSLRLATDTQYF.